Listed below are T cell receptor beta chains from one sample, sequenced in a study of Ad26.COV2.S vaccination and SARS-CoV-2 variants. The repertoire was sequenced with immunoSEQ multiplex PCR; TCRdb's copy has only in-frame clones and lacks some. The sample yields some 500,000 clones, 89% seen once. Source: peripheral blood, taken in a trial of Ad26.COV2.S vaccine versus placebo. The source of these receptors is a person aged 18-65 years who received the Ad26.COV2.S COVID-19 vaccine or a placebo. CDR3s include the opening cysteine and the closing phenylalanine or tryptophan. D genes are given only for firm matches. Size is stated for part of the rows, as once, few or many counts, or as a class when the clone is expanded.

>TRBD1|NA|TRBV19|TRBJ1-5
CASSTPDRGPQPQHF
TGTGCCAGTAGTACCCCGGACAGGGGACCCCAGCCCCAGCATTTT
>TRBD1|NA|TRBV5-1|TRBJ2-7
CASSEEPGQVYEQYF
TGCGCCAGCAGCGAAGAACCGGGACAGGTGTACGAGCAGTACTTC
>NA|NA|TRBV2|TRBJ1-1
CASSREGRTEAFF
TGTGCCAGCAGTCGGGAAGGGCGAACTGAAGCTTTCTTT
>NA|once|TRBV6-5|TRBJ1-2
CASSPREQYGYTF
TGTGCCAGCAGCCCCCGTGAACAGTATGGCTACACCTTC
>TRBD2|NA|TRBV4-2|TRBJ2-7
CASSQGGSTSGGAAQYF
TGTGCCAGCAGCCAAGGTGGTTCAACTAGCGGGGGGGCGGCGCAGTACTTC
>NA|NA|TRBV7-2|TRBJ2-3
CASSTRLNSDTQYF
TGTGCCAGCAGCACCAGACTAAATTCCGATACGCAGTATTTT
>NA|NA|TRBV7-3|TRBJ2-3
CASSLKGVGTDTQYF
TGTGCCAGCAGCTTAAAGGGGGTGGGGACAGATACGCAGTATTTT
>TRBD1|NA|TRBV12-5|TRBJ1-5
CASGLRQGRQPQHF
TGTGCTAGTGGTTTGAGACAGGGGAGACAGCCCCAGCATTTT
>NA|NA|TRBV7-3|TRBJ2-7
CASSPRTDSYEQYF
TGTGCCAGCAGCCCTAGGACTGATTCCTACGAGCAGTACTTC
>NA|NA|TRBV6-2/TRBV6-3|TRBJ1-1
CASSLRMNTEAFF
TGTGCCAGCAGTTTACGGATGAACACTGAAGCTTTCTTT
>NA|once|TRBV5-1|TRBJ1-1
CASSLGVGDTEAFF
TGCGCCAGCAGCTTGGGGGTTGGAGACACTGAAGCTTTCTTT
>TRBD2|NA|TRBV7-2|TRBJ2-5
CASSLAVTGGGAIETQYF
TGTGCCAGCAGCTTAGCGGTGACTGGCGGGGGGGCCATCGAGACCCAGTACTTC
>NA|NA|TRBV7-8|TRBJ2-7
CASSLSHYEQYF
TGTGCCAGCAGCTTATCCCACTACGAGCAGTACTTC
>TRBD2|NA|TRBV19|TRBJ2-1
CASTLAGGYNEQFF
TGTGCCAGTACCTTAGCGGGGGGGTACAATGAGCAGTTCTTC
>NA|NA|TRBV9|TRBJ2-3
CASSATGTRGTDTQYF
TGTGCCAGCAGCGCGACCGGGACCCGGGGCACAGATACGCAGTATTTT